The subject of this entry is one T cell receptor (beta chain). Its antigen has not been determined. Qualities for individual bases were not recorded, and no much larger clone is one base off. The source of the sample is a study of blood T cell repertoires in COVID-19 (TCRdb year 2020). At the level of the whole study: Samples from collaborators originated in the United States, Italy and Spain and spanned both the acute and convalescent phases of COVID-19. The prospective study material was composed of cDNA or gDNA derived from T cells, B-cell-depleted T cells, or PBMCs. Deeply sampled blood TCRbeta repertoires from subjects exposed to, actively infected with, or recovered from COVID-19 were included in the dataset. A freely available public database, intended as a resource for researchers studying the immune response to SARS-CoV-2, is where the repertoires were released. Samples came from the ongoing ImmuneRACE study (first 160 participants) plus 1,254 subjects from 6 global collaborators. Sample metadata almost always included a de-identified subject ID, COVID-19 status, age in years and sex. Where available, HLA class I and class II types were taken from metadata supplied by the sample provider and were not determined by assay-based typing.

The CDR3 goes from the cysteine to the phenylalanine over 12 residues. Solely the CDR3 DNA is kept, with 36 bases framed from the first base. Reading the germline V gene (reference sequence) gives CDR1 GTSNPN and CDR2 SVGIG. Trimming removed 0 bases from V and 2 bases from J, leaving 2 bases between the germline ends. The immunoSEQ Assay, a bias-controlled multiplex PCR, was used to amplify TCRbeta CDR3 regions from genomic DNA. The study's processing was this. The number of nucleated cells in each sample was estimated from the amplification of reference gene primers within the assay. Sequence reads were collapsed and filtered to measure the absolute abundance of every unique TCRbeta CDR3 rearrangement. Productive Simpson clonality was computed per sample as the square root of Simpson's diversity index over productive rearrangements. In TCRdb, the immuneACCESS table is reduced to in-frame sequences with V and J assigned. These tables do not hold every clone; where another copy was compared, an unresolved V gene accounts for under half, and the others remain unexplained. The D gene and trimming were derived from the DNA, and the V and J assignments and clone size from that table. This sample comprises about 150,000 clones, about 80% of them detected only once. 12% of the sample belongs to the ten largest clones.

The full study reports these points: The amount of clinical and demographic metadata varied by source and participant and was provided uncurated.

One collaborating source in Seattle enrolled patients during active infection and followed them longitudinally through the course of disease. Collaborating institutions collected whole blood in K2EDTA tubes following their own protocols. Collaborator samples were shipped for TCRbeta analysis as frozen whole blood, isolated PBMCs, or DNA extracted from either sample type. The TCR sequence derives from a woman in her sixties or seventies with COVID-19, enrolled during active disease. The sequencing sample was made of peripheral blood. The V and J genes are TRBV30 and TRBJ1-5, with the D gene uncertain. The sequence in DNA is TGTGCCTGGAGTGTCGGCAATCAGCCCCAGCATTTT. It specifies CAWSVGNQPQHF.